This TCR beta chain is drawn from a study of cytomegalovirus exposure and HLA in healthy donors. A few counts support this clone. Its antigen is unknown. The V and J ends lost 0 bases and 3 bases, in that order; junction bases with no gene match: 4. The CDR3 covers 15 residues. Germline values: CDR1 SGHNT, CDR2 YYREEE (reference sequence). Whole-study findings and limits: Trimming of TCR beta V- and J-genes showed a link, identified in a later analysis, to a missense DCLRE1C variant.

60 Vbeta and 13 Jbeta primers were used in PCR. Some clones are missing from TCRdb's copy, which holds only in-frame ones; the method was immunoSEQ multiplex PCR. The repertoire holds approximately 100,000 clones, with 10% as singletons. The sequence was collected from a man aged 40-50 years in good health and CMV-seropositive. The chain employs TRBV5-4 and TRBJ2-3, with 7 bases that match TRBD2. Sequencing was carried out using PBMCs. In DNA form, the CDR3 reads TGTGCCAGCAGCTTGGGATCGGGGGGTACAGATACGCAGTATTTT. This encodes CASSLGSGGTDTQYF.